These 22 T cell receptor beta chains came from one sample sequenced in a study of blood T cells in healthy people across ages. Primers used in a second PCR of roughly 6 to 11 cycles were a sample-barcoded 5' primer and a J-beta primer mix. In TCRdb, the 5' RACE reads were re-called with MiXCR into one record per CDR3 protein. The sample lists some 1.7 million distinct CDR3 sequences; 28% were seen once. The sequenced material came from blood. The receptors originated from a woman aged 30 to 39 in good health.

In this sample, this clonotype turned up a few times. J is TRBJ2-4 and V is TRBV14, with D perhaps given as TRBD1 or TRBD2 (5 bases each). Near its end, the DNA agrees better with TRBJ2-7, so the J call may be wrong. There are 15 residues in the CDR3. The V gene's germline CDR1 is SGHDN and CDR2 FVKESK. The CDR3, as DNA: TGTGCCAGCAGCTTAGGGGAGTTGAACCCCTACGAGCAGTACTTC. Its protein product is CASSLGELNPYEQYF.

The chain is built from TRBV20-1 and TRBJ2-5; D is unresolved. The J call may be wrong; the DNA end is better matched by TRBJ2-7. The CDR3 sequence is 14 residues long. In germline, CDR1 is DFQATT, CDR2 SNEGSKA (reference sequence). The CDR3 coding sequence is TGCAGTGCTAGGCGGTCGGGTTACGGTCTCGAGCAGTACTTC. Its translation is CSARRSGYGLEQYF.

J is TRBJ2-3 and V is TRBV12-3 or TRBV12-4, with no clear D. Trimming removed 3 bases from V and 0 bases from J, with 10 bases in between. This CDR3 is 15 amino acids long. CDR3 in amino acids: CASSFERPSTDTQYF. The CDR3 DNA sequence: TGTGCCAGCAGTTTCGAGCGCCCTAGCACAGATACGCAGTATTTT.

The CDR3 bases are TGTGCCAGCAGCTTAGGAGGGATCTTGACCTACGAGCAGTACTTC. Its protein is CASSLGGILTYEQYF. The chain joins TRBV7-8 to TRBJ2-4; D may be TRBD2 (5 bases). The tail of the sequence fits TRBJ2-7 better, so the J call may be wrong. The CDR3 loop spans 15 amino acids. CDR1 and CDR2 (germline): SGHVS, FQNEAQ.

CDR3 sequence reads: CATSDPPSSGRGSEQFF. The CDR3 nucleotides read TGTGCCACCAGTGACCCCCCCTCTAGCGGGAGGGGTAGTGAGCAGTTCTTC. The rearrangement joins TRBV24-1 to TRBJ2-1, with 12 bases matching TRBD2. CDR1 is KGHDR and CDR2 is SFDVKD in the germline V gene. Trimming at V came to 4 bases and at J to 9 bases, leaving 12 bases not matched to a gene. The CDR3 totals 17 residues.

The V call is TRBV5-1, the J call TRBJ1-1; TRBD1 matches 8 bases. The CDR3 is 15 amino acids. Trimming cost V 6 bases and J 3 bases; bases outside gene matches: 10. Germline V gives CDR1 SGHRS, CDR2 YFSETQ. The CDR3 coding sequence is TGCGCCAGCACTGGACAGGGAGGGAGTTACACTGAAGCTTTCTTT. Protein sequence: CASTGQGGSYTEAFF.

Ten or more counts support this clonotype. The J gene is TRBJ2-7, the V gene TRBV29-1; TRBD1 might be the D (5 bases). This CDR3 spans 11 amino acids. The germline V gene encodes CDR1 SQVTM and CDR2 ANQGSEA. The V and J ends lost 8 bases and 3 bases respectively, with 11 bases between them. The CDR3 nucleotides read TGCAGCAGCTTGGACAACTACGAGCAGTACTTC. Amino acid sequence: CSSLDNYEQYF.

The rearrangement joins TRBV20-1 to TRBJ1-5; D possibly corresponds to TRBD1 (5 bases). Trimming shortened V by 0 bases and J by 8 bases, and 11 bases separated the two germline ends. Germline V gene sequence: CDR1 DFQATT, CDR2 SNEGSKA (reference sequence). The CDR3 sequence is 13 residues long. In DNA, the CDR3 is TGCAGTGCTAGAGAGGGGGGGGGGAAGCCCCAGCATTTT. Its translation is CSAREGGGKPQHF.

The J gene is TRBJ2-2, the V gene TRBV20-1; 10 bases fit TRBD2. There are 13 residues in the CDR3. The ends lost 6 bases at V and 4 bases at J; junction bases unmatched: 2. Germline V gene sequence: CDR1 DFQATT, CDR2 SNEGSKA (reference sequence). This chain's CDR3 is CSARTSGTGELFF. The DNA of the CDR3 is TGCAGTGCCCGGACTAGCGGCACCGGGGAGCTGTTTTTT.

At least ten counts were recorded for this clonotype. The gene calls are TRBV9 and TRBJ2-5, with D hard to call. V shed 0 bases and J shed 5 bases, with 14 bases lying between them. The CDR3 is 15 amino acids. CDR1 is SGDLS, CDR2 YYNGEE, per germline. CDR3 sequence: CASSVGRGETETQYF. The CDR3 DNA follows: TGTGCCAGCAGCGTAGGACGTGGGGAAACGGAGACCCAGTACTTC.

Turning to this clonotype: Germline is not matched at one junction end, which may reflect a read error. The V gene is TRBV5-1, the J gene TRBJ2-4; 7 bases line up with TRBD1. This CDR3 has 15 residues. From germline, CDR1 is SGHRS and CDR2 YFSETQ. The CDR3 sequence: CPSSLTDREKNIQYF. CDR3 bases: TGCCCCAGCAGCTTGACAGACAGGGAAAAAAACATTCAGTACTTC. The complete variable domain, with remaining parts taken from reference TRBV5-1 and TRBJ2-4, reads KAGVTQTPRYLIKTRGQQVTLSCSPISGHRSVSWYQQTPGQGLQFLFEYFSETQRNKGNFPGRFSGRQFSNSRSEMNVSTLELGDSALYLCPSSLTDREKNIQYFGAGTRLSVL.

This sequence joins TRBV19 and TRBJ1-2; a possible D gene is TRBD1 (6 bases). Germline loops: CDR1 LNHDA, CDR2 SQIVND (reference sequence). CDR3 length: 15 amino acids. V dropped 6 bases and J dropped 6 bases, with 20 bases sitting between them. DNA of the CDR3: TGTGCCAGTAGCCTCCAAACAGGGTTACTAAATGGCTACACCTTC. It is translated as CASSLQTGLLNGYTF.

The chain links TRBV2 to TRBJ2-3; a weak D match, TRBD1 (8 bases). There are 18 residues in the CDR3. Trimming shortened V by 4 bases and J by 5 bases, and 25 bases separated the two germline ends. From germline, CDR1 is SNHLY and CDR2 FYNNEI. DNA for the CDR3: TGTGCCAGCAGTGGAATGGGCTCCCGCAACAGGGGGGGAGATACGCAGTATTTT. It yields the protein CASSGMGSRNRGGDTQYF.

The rearrangement links TRBV5-1 to TRBJ1-1, with 7 bases identical to TRBD1. The V segment lost 4 bases and the J segment 0 bases; nucleotides outside the gene matches: 6. The CDR3 length is 15 residues. CDR1 is SGHRS, CDR2 YFSETQ, per germline. CDR3 loop: CASSKGQIVNTEAFF. The CDR3 coding sequence is TGCGCCAGCAGCAAGGGACAGATAGTGAACACTGAAGCTTTCTTT.

The sample holds a few counts of this clonotype. The chain carries TRBV7-9 and TRBJ1-1, with 9 positions matching TRBD1. The CDR3 is made up of 15 amino acids. Germline V gene data show CDR1 as SEHNR and CDR2 as FQNEAQ (reference sequence). The ends lost 5 bases at V and 1 base at J; junction bases unmatched: 5. CDR3 nucleotides: TGTGCCAGCAGCGAACAGGGGGCTCGGAACACTGAAGCTTTCTTT. Its translation: CASSEQGARNTEAFF.

This clonotype was seen more than once but under ten times. Here the CDR3 reads CSARPRGQGSTYEQYF. The CDR3 bases are TGCAGTGCTAGGCCCCGAGGACAGGGCTCAACCTACGAGCAGTACTTC. V usage is TRBV20-1 and J usage is TRBJ2-7, with 8 bases fitting TRBD1. CDR1 DFQATT and CDR2 SNEGSKA come from the germline V gene (reference sequence). The J segment lost 2 bases and the V segment lost 3 bases, leaving 12 bases of the junction unmatched. CDR3 size: 16 residues.

At least ten counts were recorded for this clonotype. V gene TRBV12-3 or TRBV12-4 combines with J gene TRBJ2-5; a possible D gene is TRBD1 (5 bases). This CDR3 contains 14 residues. Trimming cost V 10 bases and J 5 bases, with 20 bases left between them. CDR3 sequence reads: CATKRGGSTETQYF. The CDR3 nucleotides read TGTGCCACCAAAAGGGGTGGGTCTACCGAGACCCAGTACTTC.

The rearrangement uses TRBV18 and TRBJ2-5; D is possibly TRBD1 or TRBD2 (5 bases each). The CDR3 spans 15 residues. Trimming took 5 bases from V and 5 from J, leaving 18 bases between them. The germline V gene has CDR1 KGHSH and CDR2 LQKENI. The CDR3 protein is CASSAAGTLKETQYF. Written as DNA, the CDR3 is TGTGCCAGCTCAGCTGCCGGGACGCTCAAGGAGACCCAGTACTTC. The full variable domain, with the rest looked up from reference TRBV18 and TRBJ2-5, is NAGVMQNPRHLVRRRGQEARLRCSPMKGHSHVYWYRQLPEEGLKFMVYLQKENIIDESGMPKERFSAEFPKEGPSILRIQQVVRGDSAAYFCASSAAGTLKETQYFGPGTRLLVL.

For this clonotype: A read error is possible here, since a much larger clone lies one base away. This rearrangement joins TRBV20-1 to TRBJ2-1; 9 nucleotides agree with TRBD2. The V and J ends lost 5 bases and 0 bases, in that order; junction bases with no gene match: 2. The CDR3 runs 14 residues. The germline V gene has CDR1 DFQATT and CDR2 SNEGSKA (reference sequence). CDR3: CSAGRGGSYNEQFF. Here the CDR3 DNA reads TGCAGTGCTGGGCGGGGGGGCTCCTACAATGAGCAGTTCTTC.

At least ten counts were recorded for this clonotype. This chain joins TRBV29-1 and TRBJ2-1; D not resolved. Trimming pared 3 bases from V and 7 bases from J, leaving 13 bases between. Germline assignment: CDR1 SQVTM and CDR2 ANQGSEA. This CDR3 has 13 residues. Here the CDR3 reads CSVDVPIVNEQFF. The CDR3 region has the DNA TGCAGCGTTGACGTACCGATCGTTAATGAGCAGTTCTTC.

V is TRBV5-1 and J is TRBJ2-1; unclear D gene. Trimming took 2 bases from V and 10 from J, leaving 13 bases between them. The CDR3 extends over 13 amino acids. Germline V gene data show CDR1 as SGHRS and CDR2 as YFSETQ. The CDR3: CASSFGRRDEQFF. In DNA form, the CDR3 reads TGCGCCAGCAGCTTCGGACGCAGAGACGAGCAGTTCTTC.

At least ten counts were recorded for this clonotype. The V call is TRBV4-1, the J call TRBJ2-7, with no clear D. Germline V lookup: CDR1 MGHRA, CDR2 YSYEKL. Deletions cut 1 base from V and 0 bases from J, with 4 bases between. This CDR3 region has 13 residues. DNA of the CDR3: TGCGCCAGCAGCCAAGGGTACTCCTACGAGCAGTACTTC. Protein product: CASSQGYSYEQYF.